Listed below are T cell receptor beta chains from one sample, sequenced in a study of blood T cell repertoires in COVID-19. Clones were sequenced by immunoSEQ multiplex PCR, and TCRdb holds only the in-frame ones, with some missing. Of some 130,000 clones in the sample, around 80% were seen once. Material for sequencing was PBMCs or T cells enriched from blood (not recorded which). These receptors originate from a middle-aged man with acute COVID-19. Both conserved end residues are part of each CDR3. A D gene is named only where the DNA matches it firmly. The size entry is marked missing in some rows and otherwise reads once, few, many or a size class.

abundance: .
j_gene: TRBJ1-5
d_gene: .
v_gene: TRBV15
CDR3nt: TGTGCCACCAGCAGATCGGGTTCGGCGGTCAATCAGCCCCAGCATTTT
CDR3aa: CATSRSGSAVNQPQHF

abundance: .
j_gene: TRBJ2-7
d_gene: .
v_gene: TRBV28
CDR3nt: TGTGCCAGCAGTTACGACACCTCCTACGAGCAGTACTTC
CDR3aa: CASSYDTSYEQYF

abundance: .
j_gene: TRBJ2-4
d_gene: .
v_gene: TRBV3-1/TRBV3-2
CDR3nt: TGTGCCAGCAGCCAAGGGCCGAACAAAAACATTCAGTACTTC
CDR3aa: CASSQGPNKNIQYF

abundance: once
j_gene: TRBJ1-5
d_gene: .
v_gene: TRBV18
CDR3nt: TGTGCCAGCTCAATTGAGGGAAGCAATCAGCCCCAGCATTTT
CDR3aa: CASSIEGSNQPQHF

abundance: .
j_gene: TRBJ1-2
d_gene: TRBD1
v_gene: TRBV6-5
CDR3nt: TGTGCCAGCAGTTACGAGGAAGCACAGGGGTTCTATGGCTACACCTTC
CDR3aa: CASSYEEAQGFYGYTF

abundance: .
j_gene: TRBJ2-7
d_gene: .
v_gene: TRBV6-5
CDR3nt: TGTGCCACCCAGGACAGCGGTTCCCACGAGCAGTACTTC
CDR3aa: CATQDSGSHEQYF

abundance: .
j_gene: TRBJ1-5
d_gene: .
v_gene: TRBV28
CDR3nt: TGTGCCAGCAGTTTACACGGGGGTGATCAGCCCCAGCATTTT
CDR3aa: CASSLHGGDQPQHF

abundance: once
j_gene: TRBJ2-6
d_gene: .
v_gene: TRBV19
CDR3nt: TGTGCCACCCAGGACTTTCAATCTGGGGCCAACGTCCTGACTTTC
CDR3aa: CATQDFQSGANVLTF

abundance: once
j_gene: TRBJ1-1
d_gene: .
v_gene: TRBV7-2
CDR3nt: TGTGCCAGCAGCAGGGGGGAGGGCACTGAAGCTTTCTTT
CDR3aa: CASSRGEGTEAFF

abundance: once
j_gene: TRBJ2-3
d_gene: .
v_gene: TRBV6-1
CDR3nt: TGTGCCAGCAGTGAAGTCGGAACTACCAGCACAGATACGCAGTATTTT
CDR3aa: CASSEVGTTSTDTQYF

abundance: .
j_gene: TRBJ2-5
d_gene: .
v_gene: TRBV2
CDR3nt: TGTGCCAGCAGTGAAGGCAGGGGCTTTCCACAAGAGACCCAGTACTTC
CDR3aa: CASSEGRGFPQETQYF

abundance: .
j_gene: TRBJ2-7
d_gene: TRBD2
v_gene: TRBV5-1
CDR3nt: TGCGCCAGCAGCCTGACTAGCGGGAGTTTAAGCGAGCAGTACTTC
CDR3aa: CASSLTSGSLSEQYF

abundance: .
j_gene: TRBJ2-7
d_gene: .
v_gene: TRBV15
CDR3nt: TGTGCCACCAGCCTCGAGGCACCGGGGAATTACTACGAGCAGTACTTC
CDR3aa: CATSLEAPGNYYEQYF

abundance: .
j_gene: TRBJ1-5
d_gene: .
v_gene: TRBV11-2
CDR3nt: TGTGCCAGCAGCTTAGAGGGGCAAAGGGAACAGCCCCAGCATTTT
CDR3aa: CASSLEGQREQPQHF

abundance: .
j_gene: TRBJ2-4
d_gene: TRBD1
v_gene: TRBV4-2
CDR3nt: TGTGCCAGCAGCCAAGGGGGGGACAGGGCAAACATTCAGTACTTC
CDR3aa: CASSQGGDRANIQYF

abundance: .
j_gene: TRBJ2-7
d_gene: .
v_gene: TRBV2
CDR3nt: TGTGCCAGCAGTCCACAGGGTACAGCCTACGAGCAGTACTTC
CDR3aa: CASSPQGTAYEQYF

abundance: few
j_gene: TRBJ2-3
d_gene: .
v_gene: TRBV10-1
CDR3nt: TGCGCCAGCAGTGAAGGGGGAACAGATACGCAGTATTTT
CDR3aa: CASSEGGTDTQYF

abundance: .
j_gene: TRBJ2-1
d_gene: TRBD2
v_gene: TRBV28
CDR3nt: TGTGCCAGCAGTTTTAAGGGCGGGAGGGGCTACAATGAGCAGTTCTTC
CDR3aa: CASSFKGGRGYNEQFF

abundance: .
j_gene: TRBJ2-3
d_gene: TRBD2
v_gene: TRBV7-3
CDR3nt: TGTGCCAGCAGCTTAACCGCAGCGGGGGGACCAGATACGCAGTATTTT
CDR3aa: CASSLTAAGGPDTQYF

abundance: few
j_gene: TRBJ2-5
d_gene: TRBD1
v_gene: TRBV6-5
CDR3nt: TGTGCCAGCAGTTCTCCGGGACAGGGGTACCAAGAGACCCAGTACTTC
CDR3aa: CASSSPGQGYQETQYF

abundance: .
j_gene: TRBJ1-2
d_gene: .
v_gene: TRBV10-2
CDR3nt: TGCGCCACCAGGTTGGGGACACGGGACTACACCTTC
CDR3aa: CATRLGTRDYTF

abundance: once
j_gene: TRBJ1-2
d_gene: TRBD1
v_gene: TRBV5-4
CDR3nt: TGTGCCAGCAGCTTGGGGCAGGGGGAGTACTATGGCTACACCTTC
CDR3aa: CASSLGQGEYYGYTF

abundance: .
j_gene: TRBJ2-5
d_gene: .
v_gene: TRBV12-2
CDR3nt: TGTGCAAGTCCATTACCGACTAGCCAAGAGACCCAGTACTTC
CDR3aa: CASPLPTSQETQYF

abundance: .
j_gene: TRBJ2-1
d_gene: .
v_gene: TRBV19
CDR3nt: TGTGCCAGTAGTATAACAGGCCATGAGCAGTTCTTC
CDR3aa: CASSITGHEQFF

abundance: once
j_gene: TRBJ1-2
d_gene: .
v_gene: TRBV18
CDR3nt: TGTGCCAGCTCTCCGGACGGGAATGGCTACACCTTC
CDR3aa: CASSPDGNGYTF

abundance: once
j_gene: TRBJ1-5
d_gene: .
v_gene: TRBV28
CDR3nt: TGTGCCAGCAAGGGGGAAAGTCAGCCCCAGCATTTT
CDR3aa: CASKGESQPQHF

abundance: few
j_gene: TRBJ2-3
d_gene: TRBD2
v_gene: TRBV7-3
CDR3nt: TGTGCCAGCAGGCCGACTAGCCGGAGCACAGATACGCAGTATTTT
CDR3aa: CASRPTSRSTDTQYF

abundance: .
j_gene: TRBJ1-6
d_gene: .
v_gene: TRBV7-8
CDR3nt: TGTGCCAGCAGCTATATAGAGAATTCACCCCTCCACTTT
CDR3aa: CASSYIENSPLHF

abundance: .
j_gene: TRBJ1-2
d_gene: .
v_gene: TRBV21-1
CDR3nt: TGTGCCAGCAGCAAAGACCAAGGACACATCTATGGCTACACCTTC
CDR3aa: CASSKDQGHIYGYTF

abundance: .
j_gene: TRBJ1-1
d_gene: .
v_gene: TRBV6-5
CDR3nt: TGTGCCAGCATTACAGGGACGGGCACTGAAGCTTTCTTT
CDR3aa: CASITGTGTEAFF

abundance: once
j_gene: TRBJ2-7
d_gene: TRBD2
v_gene: TRBV4-2
CDR3nt: TGTGCCAGCAGCAGTTCCGGGACTAGCGACTACGAGCAGTACTTC
CDR3aa: CASSSSGTSDYEQYF

abundance: once
j_gene: TRBJ2-7
d_gene: TRBD2
v_gene: TRBV3-1/TRBV3-2
CDR3nt: TGTGCCAGCAGTCTTACTAGCGGATCCTACGAGCAGTACTTC
CDR3aa: CASSLTSGSYEQYF

abundance: .
j_gene: TRBJ2-3
d_gene: TRBD2
v_gene: TRBV11-2
CDR3nt: TGTGCCAGCAGCAACTCAGCTAGCGGGGTGGGGACAGATACGCAGTATTTT
CDR3aa: CASSNSASGVGTDTQYF

abundance: .
j_gene: TRBJ2-3
d_gene: TRBD1
v_gene: TRBV7-3
CDR3nt: TGTGCCAGCAGCTCGACAGGGGCGGCAGATACGCAGTATTTT
CDR3aa: CASSSTGAADTQYF

abundance: .
j_gene: TRBJ2-1
d_gene: TRBD1
v_gene: TRBV5-6
CDR3nt: TGTGCCGGGTCGCAGACAGGGCGCAATGAGCAGTTCTTC
CDR3aa: CAGSQTGRNEQFF

abundance: .
j_gene: TRBJ2-1
d_gene: TRBD1
v_gene: TRBV6-6
CDR3nt: TGTGCCAGCAGTCGAGGGGGGACAGGGCGAACTTACAATGAGCAGTTCTTC
CDR3aa: CASSRGGTGRTYNEQFF

abundance: .
j_gene: TRBJ2-3
d_gene: TRBD2
v_gene: TRBV7-6
CDR3nt: TGTGCCAGCAGCTCCCTGCTGCGGGGGGACGCAGATACGCAGTATTTT
CDR3aa: CASSSLLRGDADTQYF

abundance: .
j_gene: TRBJ1-1
d_gene: TRBD1
v_gene: TRBV27
CDR3nt: TGTGCCAGCACGGAGGGGGCGCAGAACACTGAAGCTTTCTTT
CDR3aa: CASTEGAQNTEAFF

abundance: .
j_gene: TRBJ1-5
d_gene: TRBD1
v_gene: TRBV6-5
CDR3nt: TGTGCCAGCAGCCAGGGGGTTTATAGCAATCAGCCCCAGCATTTT
CDR3aa: CASSQGVYSNQPQHF

abundance: once
j_gene: TRBJ1-1
d_gene: .
v_gene: TRBV10-3
CDR3nt: TGTGCCATCAGCGGGGCGGGGGGAATGAACACTGAAGCTTTCTTT
CDR3aa: CAISGAGGMNTEAFF

abundance: .
j_gene: TRBJ1-1
d_gene: .
v_gene: TRBV27
CDR3nt: TGTGCCAGCAGTTTCCAGGGCGGGGGGACTGAAGCTTTCTTT
CDR3aa: CASSFQGGGTEAFF

abundance: .
j_gene: TRBJ2-1
d_gene: TRBD2
v_gene: TRBV27
CDR3nt: TGTGCCAGCAGTTTTGCTAGCGGGAGTAGACATGAGCAGTTCTTC
CDR3aa: CASSFASGSRHEQFF

abundance: .
j_gene: TRBJ2-1
d_gene: TRBD2
v_gene: TRBV7-9
CDR3nt: TGTGCCAGCAGCTTTAGCGGGCCCTACAATGAGCAGTTCTTC
CDR3aa: CASSFSGPYNEQFF

abundance: .
j_gene: TRBJ2-1
d_gene: TRBD2
v_gene: TRBV7-3
CDR3nt: TGTGCCAGCAGCCTCCGGGCCACTAGCGGGCTGTTCTTC
CDR3aa: CASSLRATSGLFF

abundance: .
j_gene: TRBJ2-2
d_gene: .
v_gene: TRBV19
CDR3nt: TGTGCCAGTAGTTCGAGTTCTAGATCAATCCTGTTTTTT
CDR3aa: CASSSSSRSILFF

abundance: .
j_gene: TRBJ1-3
d_gene: .
v_gene: TRBV5-6
CDR3nt: TGTGCCAGCCACGACTCACGCTCTGGAAACACCATATATTTT
CDR3aa: CASHDSRSGNTIYF

abundance: .
j_gene: TRBJ2-2
d_gene: TRBD1
v_gene: TRBV24-1
CDR3nt: TGTGCCACCGGGACAGGGAACACCGGGGAGCTGTTTTTT
CDR3aa: CATGTGNTGELFF

abundance: once
j_gene: TRBJ2-1
d_gene: TRBD2
v_gene: TRBV27
CDR3nt: TGTGCCAGCAGTCCTTCCGGGGGGGCCTACATAATTTACAATGAGCAGTTCTTC
CDR3aa: CASSPSGGAYIIYNEQFF

abundance: .
j_gene: TRBJ1-5
d_gene: .
v_gene: TRBV28
CDR3nt: TGTGCCAGCAGCTCAGCGGCAGTTAGCAATCAGCCCCAGCATTTT
CDR3aa: CASSSAAVSNQPQHF

abundance: once
j_gene: TRBJ2-7
d_gene: .
v_gene: TRBV15
CDR3nt: TGTGCCACCAGGGACAGTGGGTACGAGCAGTACTTC
CDR3aa: CATRDSGYEQYF

abundance: .
j_gene: TRBJ2-1
d_gene: TRBD2
v_gene: TRBV3-1/TRBV3-2
CDR3nt: TGTGCCAGCAGCCAGGGGAGCGGGGGCTACAATGAGCAGTTCTTC
CDR3aa: CASSQGSGGYNEQFF

abundance: .
j_gene: TRBJ2-4
d_gene: TRBD1
v_gene: TRBV28
CDR3nt: TGTGCCAGCAGCGGGACAGTAAGAGCCAAAAACATTCAGTACTTC
CDR3aa: CASSGTVRAKNIQYF

abundance: .
j_gene: TRBJ2-7
d_gene: TRBD2
v_gene: TRBV19
CDR3nt: TGTGCCAGTAGTTCGCCGGGACTAGCGGGGGGATCCTACGAGCAGTACTTC
CDR3aa: CASSSPGLAGGSYEQYF

abundance: .
j_gene: TRBJ2-6
d_gene: TRBD2
v_gene: TRBV5-1
CDR3nt: TGCGCCAGCAGCTTGTGGTCTAGCGGGCGCTCATCTGGGGCCAACGTCCTGACTTTC
CDR3aa: CASSLWSSGRSSGANVLTF

abundance: .
j_gene: TRBJ2-1
d_gene: TRBD2
v_gene: TRBV6-6
CDR3nt: TGTGCCAGCAGTCCCCTAGGGACTAGCGGGGGGGCGGTCTACAATGAGCAGTTCTTC
CDR3aa: CASSPLGTSGGAVYNEQFF